The 6 T cell receptor beta chains reported below all come from one sample, sequenced in a study of blood T cells in healthy people across ages. It was with a sample-barcoded 5' primer and a J-beta primer mix that a second PCR of roughly 7 to 12 cycles was run. TCRdb redid the calling of the 5' RACE reads with MiXCR, one entry per CDR3 protein. The sample lists roughly 930,000 distinct CDR3 sequences, around 48% occurring once. Sequenced input: blood. The receptors were sampled from a man younger than 45 in good health.

The V and J genes are TRBV20-1 and TRBJ1-2, with D perhaps TRBD1 (6 bases). V shed 3 bases and J shed 4 bases, with 18 bases lying between them. Germline-derived CDR1 and CDR2 are DFQATT and SNEGSKA (reference sequence). The CDR3 has 15 amino acids. The CDR3 DNA is TGCAGTGCTAGGCCCCCGGAACAGGGTGGCTATGGCTACACCTTC. Its protein is CSARPPEQGGYGYTF.

This rearrangement joins TRBV28 to TRBJ2-6; weak D call: TRBD1 (6 bases). There are 15 residues in the CDR3. Per germline, CDR1 MDHEN and CDR2 SYDVKM. V lost 4 bases to trimming and J lost 4 bases, with 11 bases between them. DNA of the CDR3: TGTGCCAGCAGTTCATCAGGGGTCGGGGCCAACGTCCTGACTTTC. Translating it yields CASSSSGVGANVLTF. Full variable domain (remainder filled in from reference TRBV28 and TRBJ2-6): DVKVTQSSRYLVKRTGEKVFLECVQDMDHENMFWYRQDPGLGLRLIYFSYDVKMKEKGDIPEGYSVSREKKERFSLILESASTNQTSMYLCASSSSGVGANVLTFGAGSRLTVL.

This clonotype was seen a few times. This chain uses TRBV5-1 with TRBJ1-2, with D hard to call. The CDR3 contains 12 residues. Looked up from germline, CDR1 is SGHRS and CDR2 is YFSETQ. The germline V and J ends were trimmed by 5 bases and 8 bases, with 13 bases remaining between them. CDR3 bases: TGCGCCAGCAGTCAGAACACGGAGGGCTACACCTTC. This codes for CASSQNTEGYTF.

The V and J genes are TRBV20-1 and TRBJ1-5; 9 positions match TRBD1. Germline lookup yields CDR1 DFQATT and CDR2 SNEGSKA (reference sequence). CDR3 length: 14 residues. Trimming removed 6 bases from V and 6 bases from J; junction bases left unmatched: 9. The CDR3 DNA is TGCAGTGCCCCCCGGGACAGGGCGGGTCAGCCCCAGCATTTT. Translated, it gives CSAPRDRAGQPQHF.

Points on this clonotype: A read error is likely, as this CDR3 ends without the conserved phenylalanine or tryptophan. The chain has TRBV12-3 or TRBV12-4 and TRBJ2-4, with no clear D. V was clipped by 6 bases and J by 0 bases, with 21 bases between them. The CDR3 covers 18 residues. CDR3 sequence reads: CASREIGRTPLAKNIQYL. CDR3 DNA sequence: TGTGCCAGCAGAGAGATCGGCAGGACCCCTCTAGCCAAAAACATTCAGTACTTA.

The V and J genes are TRBV29-1 and TRBJ1-1; a weak D match, TRBD1 (6 bases). The germline V and J ends were trimmed by 7 bases and 10 bases, with 16 bases remaining between them. Germline V CDR1 and CDR2: SQVTM, ANQGSEA. The CDR3 loop spans 11 amino acids. The CDR3 reads CSGGGLRGAFF. In nucleotides, the CDR3 is TGCAGCGGAGGGGGACTTCGGGGAGCTTTCTTT.